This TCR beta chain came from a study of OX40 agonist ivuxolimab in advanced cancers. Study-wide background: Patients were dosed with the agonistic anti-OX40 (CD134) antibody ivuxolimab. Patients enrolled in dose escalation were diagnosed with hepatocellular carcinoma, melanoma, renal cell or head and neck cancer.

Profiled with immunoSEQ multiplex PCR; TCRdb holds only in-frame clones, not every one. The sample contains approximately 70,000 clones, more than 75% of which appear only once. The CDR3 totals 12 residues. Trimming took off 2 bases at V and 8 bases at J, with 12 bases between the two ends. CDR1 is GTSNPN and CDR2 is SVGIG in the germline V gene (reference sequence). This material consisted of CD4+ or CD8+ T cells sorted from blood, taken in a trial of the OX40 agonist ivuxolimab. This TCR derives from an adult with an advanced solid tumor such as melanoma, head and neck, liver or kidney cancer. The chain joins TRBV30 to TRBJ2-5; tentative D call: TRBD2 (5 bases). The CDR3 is CAWSLSGGTQYF. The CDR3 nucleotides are TGTGCCTGGAGTCTGAGCGGAGGTACCCAGTACTTC.